This note documents a single TCR beta chain sequence. Its antigen remains unidentified. Primers for the PCR totalled 60 Vbeta and 13 Jbeta. Method: immunoSEQ multiplex PCR; TCRdb's copy keeps in-frame clones and lacks some. The sample comprises fewer than 90,000 clones, around 80% of which are singletons, and roughly 2.6% rests with the top ten. This sample was taken from a study of cytomegalovirus exposure and HLA in healthy donors. Across the whole study: Findings of an earlier analysis included around 120 million unique TCR beta sequences from some 190 million T cells.

Study results and limitations: Per published accounts, TCR beta sequences correctly predicted the HLA-A and HLA-B alleles of most subjects.

The sequenced material came from PBMCs. The clonotype comes from a male donor in good health and CMV-seropositive.

DNA of the CDR3: TGTGCCAGCAGCAACCGACAGGGATCGGGTCTGTTTTTT. Residues: CASSNRQGSGLFF. The rearrangement joins TRBV11-1 to TRBJ1-4; 7 bases map to TRBD1. CDR3 length: 13 amino acids. Germline V gene sequence: CDR1 SGHAT, CDR2 FQDESV (reference sequence). Trimming took 5 bases from V and 14 from J; bases not matched to a gene: 11.